Here is one T cell receptor (beta chain) with its context. Its antigen is still unknown. Trimming took 5 bases from V and 2 from J, leaving 10 bases between them. From germline, CDR1 is SGHNT and CDR2 YYREEE (reference sequence). CDR3 length equals 13 residues. The PCR had 60 Vbeta and 13 Jbeta primers. Measured with immunoSEQ multiplex PCR; TCRdb has only the in-frame clones, and not every one. The sample has more than 80,000 clones, about 70% seen once. This entry belongs to a study of cytomegalovirus exposure and HLA in healthy donors. Study results and caveats: Per a later analysis, approximately 16,000 TCR beta sequences showed association with HLA alleles at 0.05 false discovery rate.

Healthy individuals who donated bone marrow served as the donors. The origin of this receptor is a female donor in good health and CMV-seropositive. This sequence joins TRBV5-4 and TRBJ1-1, with D hard to call. Sequenced: PBMCs. The CDR3 region has the DNA TGTGCCAGCAGGACGGGGTTTAACACTGAAGCTTTCTTT. Protein product: CASRTGFNTEAFF.